This passage covers 14 T cell receptor beta chains from one sample sequenced in a study of T cells in Graves' hyperthyroidism and ophthalmopathy. TCR beta CDR3 regions were amplified from RNA. HTBI primers were the set used in a first-round RT-PCR of the TCR CDR3. TCRdb re-called the multiplex PCR reads with MiXCR, one entry per CDR3 protein. The table shows approximately 570,000 distinct CDR3 sequences, with 15% to 20% occurring only once. Specimen: blood. The receptors originated from a man aged 35-49 years with Graves' ophthalmopathy.

In this sample, this clonotype turned up a few times. This chain uses TRBV7-8 with TRBJ1-4; 8 nucleotides align to TRBD1. CDR1 is SGHVS and CDR2 is FQNEAQ in the germline V gene. The CDR3 runs 15 residues. The junction had 8 bases not matched to a gene; V was cut back by 5 bases and J by 6 bases. In DNA form, the CDR3 reads TGTGCCAGCAGCCTAGAGGACAGGGACGATGAAAAACTGTTTTTT. It translates to CASSLEDRDDEKLFF.

This clonotype was counted a few times. This rearrangement joins TRBV7-9 to TRBJ2-7; perhaps D is TRBD1 or TRBD2 (6 bases each). The V end lost 2 bases, the J end lost 1 base, and 18 bases lay between the germline ends. The length of the CDR3 is 17 residues. The germline V gene has CDR1 SEHNR and CDR2 FQNEAQ (reference sequence). The DNA for the CDR3 is TGTGCCAGCAGCTTAAACCTCCGAGGGGGGAGGTCCTACGAGCAGTACTTC. It is translated as CASSLNLRGGRSYEQYF. The full variable domain, completed using reference TRBV7-9 and TRBJ2-7, is DTGVSQNPRHKITKRGQNVTFRCDPISEHNRLYWYRQTLGQGPEFLTYFQNEAQLEKSRLLSDRFSAERPKGSFSTLEIQRTEQGDSAMYLCASSLNLRGGRSYEQYFGPGTRLTVT.

This clonotype was seen a few times. CDR3 in amino acids: CASSPHWGVDTQYF. In DNA form, the CDR3 reads TGTGCCAGCAGCCCTCACTGGGGGGTAGATACGCAGTATTTT. The chain employs TRBV7-2 and TRBJ2-3; D might be TRBD2 (6 bases). The CDR3 spans 14 residues. Between the trimmed V and J ends, which lost 5 bases and 5 bases, there was a span of 14 bases. CDR1 is SGHTA, CDR2 FQGNSA, per germline.

This clonotype has at least ten counts. The V and J genes are TRBV27 and TRBJ1-4; D remains ambiguous. Trimming cost V 6 bases and J 8 bases, with 10 bases left between them. From germline, CDR1 is MNHEY and CDR2 SMNVEV (reference sequence). The CDR3 contains 12 residues. CDR3 nucleotide sequence: TGTGCCAGCAGGCGGGGAGGAGAAAAACTGTTTTTT. Residues: CASRRGGEKLFF.

The V gene is TRBV6-1, the J gene TRBJ2-7; 8 bases match TRBD1. Germline V gene lookup returns CDR1 MNHNS and CDR2 SASEGT. This CDR3 is built from 16 residues. V dropped 5 bases and J dropped 0; count of bases not matched to a gene: 9. The CDR3 here is CASSHLPGQASYEQYF. Here the CDR3 DNA reads TGTGCCAGCAGTCACCTCCCGGGACAGGCCTCCTACGAGCAGTACTTC.

On this clonotype: A much larger clone is a single base away; this may be a read error. This chain joins TRBV5-1 and TRBJ1-5; 12 nucleotides agree with TRBD1. There are 16 residues in the CDR3. Per germline, CDR1 SGHRS and CDR2 YFSETQ. The ends lost 4 bases at V and 2 bases at J; junction bases unmatched: 4. The CDR3 DNA reads as TGCGCCAGCAGCCCGGGACAGGGGGCGCGCAATCAGCCCCAGCATTTT. Amino acid sequence: CASSPGQGARNQPQHF. The full variable domain, with the rest looked up from reference TRBV5-1 and TRBJ1-5, is KAGVTQTPRYLIKTRGQQVTLSCSPISGHRSVSWYQQTPGQGLQFLFEYFSETQRNKGNFPGRFSGRQFSNSRSEMNVSTLELGDSALYLCASSPGQGARNQPQHFGDGTRLSIL.

To note about this clonotype: It may be a read error: a sequence one base away is much more abundant. The J gene is TRBJ2-7, the V gene TRBV3-1; D gene unclear. The CDR3 is 13 residues long. Germline V CDR1 and CDR2: LGHDT, YNNKEL (reference sequence). The CDR3 DNA sequence: TGTGCCTGCAGCCAAATGGCCAGCTACGAGCAGTACTTC. Translation: CACSQMASYEQYF.

This chain joins TRBV7-9 and TRBJ1-4; 9 bases map to TRBD1. V lost 5 bases to trimming and J lost 3 bases; unmatched junction nucleotides: 7. Germline-derived CDR1 and CDR2 are SEHNR and FQNEAQ (reference sequence). The CDR3 length is 16 residues. CDR3 DNA sequence: TGTGCCAGCAGCCTACCGGACAGGGGATCTAATGAAAAACTGTTTTTT. Translated: CASSLPDRGSNEKLFF.

In this sample, this clonotype turned up a few times. This chain uses TRBV5-8 with TRBJ1-5, with a possible D match to TRBD1 (6 bases). The germline CDR1 and CDR2 sequences are SGHTS and YDEGEE. The CDR3 is made up of 12 amino acids. V shed 3 bases and J shed 6 bases, with 7 bases lying between them. DNA of the CDR3: TGTGCCAGCAGCTACAGGGCTCAGCCCCAGCATTTT. It specifies CASSYRAQPQHF.

The gene calls are TRBV5-4 and TRBJ2-2, with D maybe TRBD1 (5 bases). Per germline, CDR1 SGHNT and CDR2 YYREEE (reference sequence). The CDR3 has 14 residues. Trimming took 0 bases from V and 7 from J, leaving 10 bases between them. CDR3: CASSLAWGGGELFF. The DNA for the CDR3 is TGTGCCAGCAGCTTGGCCTGGGGCGGCGGGGAGCTGTTTTTT.

This clonotype was observed a handful of times. The chain uses TRBV20-1 and TRBJ2-7; D remains ambiguous. Trimming took 6 bases from V and 0 from J, leaving 15 bases between them. The CDR3 is 14 residues long. CDR1 and CDR2 (germline): DFQATT, SNEGSKA (reference sequence). CDR3 region: CSAPLTPGSYEQYF. The CDR3, as DNA: TGCAGTGCCCCCCTTACCCCGGGCTCCTACGAGCAGTACTTC.

This rearrangement joins TRBV28 to TRBJ1-5; TRBD1 agrees at 10 bases. V trimming: 5 bases; J trimming: 4 bases; junction bases outside the gene matches: 14. The CDR3 totals 18 residues. The germline CDR1 and CDR2 sequences are MDHEN and SYDVKM. CDR3 amino acids: CASSPVGDRGNLNQPQHF. The DNA of the CDR3 is TGTGCCAGCAGTCCAGTCGGGGACAGGGGAAATTTGAATCAGCCCCAGCATTTT.

The chain joins TRBV20-1 to TRBJ2-5; 11 bases line up with TRBD2. The CDR3 is 18 amino acids. The trim removed 0 bases at V and 3 bases at J, leaving 12 bases unmatched. Germline lookup yields CDR1 DFQATT and CDR2 SNEGSKA (reference sequence). The CDR3, as DNA: TGCAGTGCTAGAGATCAGGTGGCTAGCGGGGGGTTCGAAGAGACCCAGTACTTC. Translating it yields CSARDQVASGGFEETQYF.

This rearrangement joins TRBV5-1 to TRBJ1-3; possibly TRBD1 for D (5 bases). Trimming took 8 bases from V and 0 from J, leaving 12 bases between them. The germline V gene encodes CDR1 SGHRS and CDR2 YFSETQ. This CDR3 contains 14 residues. Written as DNA, the CDR3 is TGCGCCAGTCGAGGGGAACGCTCTGGAAACACCATATATTTT. It translates to CASRGERSGNTIYF. The whole variable domain, filled in from reference TRBV5-1 and TRBJ1-3, reads KAGVTQTPRYLIKTRGQQVTLSCSPISGHRSVSWYQQTPGQGLQFLFEYFSETQRNKGNFPGRFSGRQFSNSRSEMNVSTLELGDSALYLCASRGERSGNTIYFGEGSWLTVV.